This entry lists 12 T cell receptor beta chains sequenced from one sample in a study of T cells after yellow fever vaccination. TCRdb re-analysed the 5' RACE reads in MiXCR, keeping a single row per CDR3 protein. The sample includes some 300,000 distinct CDR3 sequences, 8.5% to 10% of them seen just once. This sample comprised CD4+ T cells sorted from PBMCs, obtained 5 days after the yellow fever booster vaccination. These receptors all come from a man between 18 and 29 years old who received the YFV17D yellow fever vaccine.

The CDR3 DNA follows: TGTGCCAGCAGCGCGGCGGGGGCGCGTAGGGAGCAGTTCTTC. Translation: CASSAAGARREQFF. This rearrangement joins TRBV7-2 to TRBJ2-1, with D possibly matching TRBD2 (7 bases). Looked up from germline, CDR1 is SGHTA and CDR2 is FQGNSA. The CDR3 runs 14 residues. Trimming cost V 5 bases and J 10 bases, with 18 bases left between them.

This clonotype was detected only a few times. V is TRBV21-1 and J is TRBJ2-7; TRBD2 reflects the table's D call only, with no check against the DNA. TRBV21-1 corresponds to a pseudogene. The CDR3 extends over 18 amino acids. The CDR3 sequence: CASSKVWSLWPGPLEQYV. CDR3 coding DNA: TGTGCCAGCAGCAAAGTTTGGTCCTTATGGCCAGGCCCTCTCGAGCAGTACGTC.

This chain links TRBV12-3 or TRBV12-4 with TRBJ2-5; possibly TRBD1 or TRBD2 for D (5 bases each). V lost 6 bases, J lost 2 bases, and 10 bases lay in between. CDR3 size: 13 residues. The DNA of the CDR3 is TGTGCCAGCAGGCCGGGACCACAAGAGACCCAGTACTTC. Translated, it gives CASRPGPQETQYF.

J is TRBJ1-2 and V is TRBV10-2; D is undetermined. CDR3 length: 12 amino acids. CDR1 WSHSY and CDR2 SAAADI come from the germline V gene. Between the trimmed V and J ends, which lost 6 bases and 3 bases, there was a span of 8 bases. The CDR3 loop reads CASSASDYGYTF. CDR3 nucleotides: TGCGCCAGCAGCGCCTCCGACTATGGCTACACCTTC.

In this sample, this clonotype turned up many times. This chain links TRBV6-1 with TRBJ2-7; D is uncertain. The CDR3 contains 12 residues. V lost 4 bases and J 4 bases, leaving 8 bases between the germline ends. Germline V CDR1 and CDR2: MNHNS, SASEGT. CDR3 DNA: TGTGCCAGCAGTGTAACAGCTTACGAGCAGTACGTC. Residues: CASSVTAYEQYV.

This clonotype was detected many times. This sequence joins TRBV7-2 and TRBJ2-7; 7 bases are shared with TRBD1. The CDR3 covers 13 residues. Looked up from germline, CDR1 is SGHTA and CDR2 is FQGNSA. V was clipped by 1 base and J by 6 bases; unmatched bases: 3. CDR3 sequence (DNA): TGTGCCAGCAGCTTAGATCCAGGGGGCGAGCAGTACTTC. Translation: CASSLDPGGEQYF.

This clonotype was observed a few times. The V gene is TRBV5-4, the J gene TRBJ2-2; 7 bases match TRBD1. The CDR3 totals 13 residues. V was pared by 4 bases and J by 8 bases, with 5 bases of the junction left unmatched. The germline V gene has CDR1 SGHNT and CDR2 YYREEE (reference sequence). DNA for the CDR3: TGTGCCAGCAGCCAGGGGGTCCAGGGGGAGCTGTTTTTT. Its translation is CASSQGVQGELFF.

This clonotype has a handful of counts. This chain joins TRBV6-2 or TRBV6-3 and TRBJ2-7; the D gene is possibly TRBD2 (5 bases). CDR1 and CDR2 (germline): MNHEY, SVGEGT. V was shortened by 0 bases and J by 0 bases, with 12 bases between the two germline ends. CDR3 length equals 16 residues. The CDR3 loop reads CASSYSKEGSSYEQYV. In DNA, the CDR3 is TGTGCCAGCAGTTACTCGAAAGAAGGGAGCTCCTACGAGCAGTACGTC.

This sequence joins TRBV7-2 and TRBJ2-3, with TRBD2 matching 7 bases. The J segment lost 4 bases and the V segment lost 5 bases, leaving 12 bases of the junction unmatched. This CDR3 region has 16 residues. Germline V gene lookup returns CDR1 SGHTA and CDR2 FQGNSA. DNA for the CDR3: TGTGCCAGCAGCCGCGGACATACTAGCGCCGCAGATACGCAGTATTTT. It encodes CASSRGHTSAADTQYF.

This clonotype showed up just a few times. The chain links TRBV29-1 to TRBJ2-1; either TRBD1 or TRBD2 may supply D (6 bases each). Between the trimmed V and J ends, which lost 7 bases and 2 bases, there was a span of 15 bases. Germline V gene sequence: CDR1 SQVTM, CDR2 ANQGSEA. The CDR3 has 14 residues. CDR3 loop: CSGGQPGAYNEQFF. CDR3 DNA sequence: TGCAGCGGTGGACAGCCGGGGGCCTACAATGAGCAGTTCTTC.

This clonotype has a count of ten or more. The chain uses TRBV3-1 and TRBJ1-2, with TRBD1 identical over 10 bases. Germline CDR1 LGHDT, CDR2 YNNKEL (reference sequence). V trimming: 4 bases; J trimming: 3 bases; junction bases outside the gene matches: 8. This CDR3 spans 16 amino acids. As DNA, the CDR3 is TGTGCCAGCAGCCGCGGGACAGGGGTCCGGCACTATGGCTACACCTTC. Translation gives CASSRGTGVRHYGYTF.

CDR3: CASSLRLGRSYEQYF. As DNA, the CDR3 is TGTGCCAGCAGCTTGAGACTGGGAAGGTCCTACGAGCAGTACTTC. The V call is TRBV7-6, the J call TRBJ2-7; D unresolved. The CDR3 has 15 amino acids. V gave up 3 bases and J gave up 1 base, with 13 bases separating them. CDR1 is SGHVS, CDR2 FNYEAQ, per germline.